This is a list of T cell receptor beta chains from one sample in a study of regulatory T cells in long-lasting Graves disease. TCRdb itself ran the multiplex PCR reads through MiXCR, one entry per CDR3 protein. The repertoire has around 400,000 distinct CDR3 sequences, about 14% of them found once; the top ten carry roughly 20%. Here the sequenced sample was peripheral blood mononuclear cells (PBMCs), taken at new diagnosis, from a patient treated with antithyroid drugs. The receptors here all came from a female donor with Graves disease. Each CDR3 is given without its conserved first and last residue. D genes are given only for firm matches.

d_call: TRBD2
v_call: TRBV5-1
cdr3_aa: ASSGGSGLAGGGDTQY

d_call: TRBD1
v_call: TRBV7-9
cdr3_aa: ASSHRDRASYEQY

d_call: TRBD2
v_call: TRBV5-8
cdr3_aa: ASSLTSGRLGEQY

d_call: TRBD1
v_call: TRBV19
cdr3_aa: ASTQGGPGGYT

d_call: TRBD2
v_call: TRBV6-1
cdr3_aa: ASSDAGTGGTSGRANQY

d_call: NA
v_call: TRBV9
cdr3_aa: ASSPQAIPGGYGYT

d_call: TRBD2
v_call: TRBV7-2
cdr3_aa: ASSLVLAGGAETQY

d_call: NA
v_call: TRBV29-1
cdr3_aa: SVLGRLNTEAF

d_call: NA
v_call: TRBV28
cdr3_aa: ASSLFYEQY

d_call: NA
v_call: TRBV5-6
cdr3_aa: ASSLGPTPNSEAF

d_call: NA
v_call: TRBV4-3
cdr3_aa: ASSRGFGGEQF

d_call: NA
v_call: TRBV9
cdr3_aa: ASSVDPGTGGDKGYT

d_call: TRBD2
v_call: TRBV24-1
cdr3_aa: ATSDPVNSGRPDTQY

d_call: NA
v_call: TRBV12-3/TRBV12-4
cdr3_aa: ASSLQTGRLNNEQF

d_call: NA
v_call: TRBV24-1
cdr3_aa: ATSDSRADEQY

d_call: NA
v_call: TRBV9
cdr3_aa: ASSVNSYGYT

d_call: NA
v_call: TRBV2
cdr3_aa: AIQQDLNTEAF

d_call: TRBD1
v_call: TRBV6-2/TRBV6-3
cdr3_aa: ASSDRDRPYEQY

d_call: TRBD1
v_call: TRBV5-6
cdr3_aa: ASSFLDRVDTGELF

d_call: NA
v_call: TRBV5-1
cdr3_aa: ASSRAASSYNEQF

d_call: NA
v_call: TRBV7-3
cdr3_aa: ASSLSKDTEAF

d_call: TRBD1
v_call: TRBV13
cdr3_aa: ASSSGGTGGLETQY

d_call: NA
v_call: TRBV7-3
cdr3_aa: ASRSAARDYGYT

d_call: TRBD2
v_call: TRBV29-1
cdr3_aa: SVEGPESRSGSAYEQY

d_call: NA
v_call: TRBV20-1
cdr3_aa: SASFIEVWNTEAF

d_call: NA
v_call: TRBV24-1
cdr3_aa: ATSDVTREVTDTQY

d_call: NA
v_call: TRBV12-3/TRBV12-4
cdr3_aa: ASSSIAGIHSPTEAF

d_call: NA
v_call: TRBV4-2
cdr3_aa: ASSQVKLGNTEAF

d_call: TRBD1
v_call: TRBV20-1
cdr3_aa: SAFTGGRTGELF

d_call: NA
v_call: TRBV27
cdr3_aa: ASSLSKGTGISPLH

d_call: NA
v_call: TRBV7-9
cdr3_aa: ASRLTTHTDTQY

d_call: TRBD1
v_call: TRBV20-1
cdr3_aa: SANGPGTASFEAF

d_call: NA
v_call: TRBV12-3/TRBV12-4
cdr3_aa: ASSLSLGTEKLF

d_call: NA
v_call: TRBV20-1
cdr3_aa: SAAAQGKNIQY

d_call: TRBD2
v_call: TRBV5-6
cdr3_aa: ASSLRLAGAYEQY

d_call: NA
v_call: TRBV9
cdr3_aa: ASSVDPGNNQPQH

d_call: NA
v_call: TRBV27
cdr3_aa: ATVRGGTEAF

d_call: NA
v_call: TRBV11-2
cdr3_aa: ASSFPAPPQRDTQY

d_call: NA
v_call: TRBV3-1
cdr3_aa: ASSQVDTGELF

d_call: NA
v_call: TRBV20-1
cdr3_aa: SARADGENTEAF

d_call: TRBD2
v_call: TRBV11-2
cdr3_aa: ASRAASGRHNEQF

d_call: TRBD1
v_call: TRBV3-1
cdr3_aa: ASSLGTGGDTQY

d_call: NA
v_call: TRBV5-1
cdr3_aa: ASSLGTSNNSPLH

d_call: NA
v_call: TRBV6-1
cdr3_aa: ASSTPTQVSYEQY

d_call: TRBD1
v_call: TRBV10-3
cdr3_aa: AISRDRDRGVLDTEAF

d_call: NA
v_call: TRBV28
cdr3_aa: ASRPGFRGTYGQY

d_call: NA
v_call: TRBV2
cdr3_aa: ASGDRNEQF

d_call: NA
v_call: TRBV6-1
cdr3_aa: ASSLQGIRGPEEKGNIQY

d_call: NA
v_call: TRBV19
cdr3_aa: ASSIVGSLGEQF

d_call: TRBD2
v_call: TRBV29-1
cdr3_aa: SVVSGGLTDTQY

d_call: NA
v_call: TRBV20-1
cdr3_aa: SAPLGSEAF

d_call: TRBD1
v_call: TRBV7-2
cdr3_aa: ASSRDRDETQY

d_call: NA
v_call: TRBV7-9
cdr3_aa: ASFRTTLGYVDEQY

d_call: NA
v_call: TRBV5-1
cdr3_aa: ASSLAQTGVAEAF

d_call: NA
v_call: TRBV30
cdr3_aa: AWRPPLLEAF

d_call: NA
v_call: TRBV5-6
cdr3_aa: ASSFGDTGELF

d_call: NA
v_call: TRBV3-1
cdr3_aa: ASSLKGADTQY

d_call: NA
v_call: TRBV5-5
cdr3_aa: ASSFGRETDTQY

d_call: TRBD2
v_call: TRBV27
cdr3_aa: ASSSPTSGRYYEQY